These 23 T cell receptor beta chains originate from one sample sequenced in a study of Graves' ophthalmopathy and Graves' hyperthyroidism. Investigators amplified TCR beta CDR3 regions from RNA transcripts. The first round was an RT-PCR with HTBI primers, and the second round was a multiplex PCR. MiXCR was run by TCRdb on the multiplex PCR reads, yielding one entry per CDR3 protein. The table shows 200,000 to 250,000 distinct CDR3 sequences, with 45% to 55% occurring only once. The sequencing sample was made of peripheral blood. These receptors originate from an adult man with Graves' ophthalmopathy.

The chain links TRBV6-6 to TRBJ2-7; a weak D match, TRBD2 (7 bases). The V end lost 7 bases, the J end lost 2 bases, and 15 bases lay between the germline ends. Per the germline V gene, CDR1 is MNHNY and CDR2 is SVGAGI (reference sequence). The CDR3 is 14 residues long. DNA for the CDR3: TGTGCCAGCAAAGCGGGGTCAGGGGCCTACGAGCAGTACTTC. Translation: CASKAGSGAYEQYF.

This chain uses TRBV5-1 with TRBJ2-7; possibly TRBD1 or TRBD2 for D (7 bases each). Germline assignment: CDR1 SGHRS and CDR2 YFSETQ. Trimming stripped 2 bases from V and 3 bases from J, with 15 bases between. The CDR3 spans 15 residues. The chain's CDR3 is CASSFRQGGLYEQYF. In DNA, the CDR3 is TGCGCCAGCAGCTTTCGACAGGGAGGGCTCTACGAGCAGTACTTC.

A few counts support this clonotype. The J gene is TRBJ2-6, the V gene TRBV3-1, with no clear D. The CDR3 length is 16 residues. The germline V gene encodes CDR1 LGHDT and CDR2 YNNKEL (reference sequence). The V end lost 3 bases, the J end lost 3 bases, and 12 bases lay between the germline ends. CDR3 protein: CASSQNGAGGANVLTF. The CDR3 nucleotides read TGTGCCAGCAGCCAGAATGGTGCAGGTGGGGCCAACGTCCTGACTTTC.

V and J are TRBV29-1 and TRBJ2-5; 16 bases are shared with TRBD2. This CDR3 region has 17 residues. The trim removed 0 bases at V and 4 bases at J, leaving 5 bases unmatched. Germline V gene sequence: CDR1 SQVTM, CDR2 ANQGSEA. CDR3 in amino acids: CSVEEGLAGGRAETQYF. The CDR3 coding sequence is TGCAGCGTTGAAGAGGGACTAGCGGGGGGGCGTGCAGAGACCCAGTACTTC.

This clonotype has more than one count but fewer than ten. The J gene is TRBJ1-2, the V gene TRBV5-6, with D possibly TRBD1 on 5 matching bases. This CDR3 comprises 15 residues. Between the trimmed V and J ends, which lost 4 bases and 8 bases, there was a span of 21 bases. Per the germline V gene, CDR1 is SGHDT and CDR2 is YYEEEE. CDR3 nucleotides: TGTGCCAGCAGCCCGGCGGGGCCCGATGCGTTAGGCTACACCTTC. Its translation is CASSPAGPDALGYTF.

The rearrangement uses TRBV12-5 and TRBJ2-2; TRBD2 matches at 9 bases. With V trimmed by 5 bases and J by 7 bases, 8 bases remained unmatched. This CDR3 contains 15 residues. Germline assignment: CDR1 LGHNT and CDR2 FRNRAP. In DNA, the CDR3 is TGTGCTAGTGGTCCTAGCGGGGCTCAGGGCGGGGAGCTGTTTTTT. Translated, it gives CASGPSGAQGGELFF.

This clonotype was seen once. The rearrangement links TRBV12-3 or TRBV12-4 to TRBJ2-5; no firm D call. The CDR3 length is 14 residues. Trimming shortened V by 4 bases and J by 1 base, and 10 bases separated the two germline ends. The CDR3 coding sequence is TGTGCCAGCAGTTGGGTCCAGACCCAAGAGACCCAGTACTTC. This gives the protein CASSWVQTQETQYF.

Many counts were recorded for this clonotype. The V call is TRBV29-1, the J call TRBJ1-2; D not resolved. The CDR3 contains 11 residues. Between the trimmed V and J ends, which lost 3 bases and 11 bases, there was a span of 13 bases. CDR1 is SQVTM, CDR2 ANQGSEA, per germline. The CDR3 DNA reads TGCAGCGTTGAGCGGCAGCAAAAGTACACCTTC. It translates to CSVERQQKYTF.

The V and J genes are TRBV12-3 or TRBV12-4 and TRBJ1-1, with D uncertain. The CDR3 is made up of 13 amino acids. Trimming pared 6 bases from V and 3 bases from J, leaving 11 bases between. DNA for the CDR3: TGTGCCAGCAGGGAAGGAGGTTACACTGAAGCTTTCTTT. Protein: CASREGGYTEAFF.

This chain uses TRBV5-1 with TRBJ1-4; maybe TRBD1 (6 bases). Germline V CDR1 and CDR2: SGHRS, YFSETQ. The CDR3 covers 15 residues. V lost 6 bases and J 3 bases, leaving 15 bases between the germline ends. CDR3: CASTPGEGANEKLFF. The CDR3 DNA sequence: TGCGCCAGCACCCCAGGGGAGGGAGCTAATGAAAAACTGTTTTTT.

The chain couples TRBV7-9 to TRBJ2-5, with TRBD2 matching 9 bases. CDR3 size: 12 residues. With 11 bases clipped from V and 1 base from J, the junction kept 2 bases outside the gene matches. CDR1 and CDR2 from the germline V gene are SEHNR and FQNEAQ (reference sequence). The CDR3 DNA reads TGTGCCGCGGGGGGGATCCAAGAGACCCAGTACTTC. Protein sequence: CAAGGIQETQYF.

This clonotype has only a few counts. The gene calls are TRBV20-1 and TRBJ2-7, with 7 bases lining up with TRBD2. The CDR3 is made up of 12 amino acids. Germline lookup yields CDR1 DFQATT and CDR2 SNEGSKA (reference sequence). The junction had 5 bases not matched to a gene; V was cut back by 3 bases and J by 6 bases. The CDR3 is CSARGLAAEQYF. The CDR3 nucleotides read TGCAGTGCTAGGGGGCTAGCGGCCGAGCAGTACTTC.

This chain connects TRBV7-9 to TRBJ2-7; TRBD2 agrees at 15 bases. Germline CDR1 reads SEHNR; CDR2 reads FQNEAQ (reference sequence). The CDR3 has 15 amino acids. The V and J ends lost 4 bases and 4 bases, in that order; junction bases with no gene match: 2. The CDR3 bases are TGTGCCAGCAGCTCGGGGACTAGCGGGGGGTACGAGCAGTACTTC. It encodes CASSSGTSGGYEQYF.

The V and J genes are TRBV7-9 and TRBJ1-5; tentative D call: TRBD1 (5 bases). The CDR3 extends over 15 amino acids. V was cut by 3 bases and J by 6 bases, with 15 bases left in between. In germline, CDR1 is SEHNR, CDR2 FQNEAQ (reference sequence). The CDR3 loop reads CASSLEGKGSQPQHF. In nucleotides, the CDR3 is TGTGCCAGCAGCTTGGAAGGGAAGGGGAGTCAGCCCCAGCATTTT.

This chain joins TRBV2 and TRBJ2-7, with 11 nucleotides matching TRBD2. The CDR3 contains 13 residues. J lost 9 bases, V lost 5 bases, and 6 bases had no gene match. Germline assignment: CDR1 SNHLY and CDR2 FYNNEI. CDR3 sequence: CASSPSGRNRQYF. In DNA form, the CDR3 reads TGTGCCAGCAGTCCTAGCGGGAGGAACCGGCAGTACTTC. The full variable domain, its missing parts supplied by reference TRBV2 and TRBJ2-7, is EPEVTQTPSHQVTQMGQEVILRCVPISNHLYFYWYRQILGQKVEFLVSFYNNEISEKSEIFDDQFSVERPDGSNFTLKIRSTKLEDSAMYFCASSPSGRNRQYFGPGTRLTVT.

This chain connects TRBV10-1 to TRBJ2-2; the match to TRBD1 covers 8 bases. This CDR3 contains 15 residues. CDR1 is WNHNN, CDR2 SYGVQD, per germline (reference sequence). The V gene end was trimmed by 3 bases and the J gene end by 6 bases; junction bases not matched to a gene: 6. CDR3 in amino acids: CASSDRQGRPGELFF. The CDR3 region has the DNA TGCGCCAGCAGTGATCGACAGGGGAGGCCCGGGGAGCTGTTTTTT.

This clonotype was counted only a few times. The chain carries TRBV24-1 and TRBJ1-1; D not resolved. The CDR3 sequence is 12 residues long. Germline-derived CDR1 and CDR2 are KGHDR and SFDVKD. V dropped 7 bases and J dropped 4 bases, with 9 bases sitting between them. CDR3: CATRGIGTEAFF. The CDR3 DNA sequence: TGTGCCACCAGAGGGATAGGCACTGAAGCTTTCTTT.

A single count supports this clonotype. Because the CDR3's place on the DNA is in doubt, the DNA is left out and the CDR3 is given as listed by TCRdb. This sequence joins TRBV7-9 and TRBJ2-7; TRBD1 is the table's D call, not checked against the DNA. Germline CDR1 SEHNR, CDR2 FQNEAQ (reference sequence). The CDR3 adds up to 14 amino acids, both ends counted. The CDR3 protein is CASSPGQGREQYFW.

This chain uses TRBV7-9 with TRBJ1-2, with 8 bases fitting TRBD1. Germline V CDR1 and CDR2: SEHNR, FQNEAQ (reference sequence). This CDR3 has 15 residues. The trim removed 1 base at V and 4 bases at J, leaving 5 bases unmatched. Written as DNA, the CDR3 is TGTGCCAGCAGCTTAGGTAGTCAGGGGGCCTATGGCTACACCTTC. This translates into CASSLGSQGAYGYTF.

The CDR3 region is CASSDRQGAQETQYF. In DNA form, the CDR3 reads TGCGCCAGCAGCGACCGACAGGGGGCACAAGAGACCCAGTACTTC. The chain has TRBV10-2 and TRBJ2-5; the match to TRBD1 covers 10 bases. With 6 bases clipped from V and 2 bases from J, the junction kept 6 bases outside the gene matches. The CDR3 has 15 amino acids. Germline CDR1 reads WSHSY; CDR2 reads SAAADI.

The CDR3 loop is CASSLWMTGNEQYF. In DNA form, the CDR3 reads TGTGCCAGCAGCCTATGGATGACAGGGAACGAGCAGTACTTC. This chain links TRBV12-3 or TRBV12-4 with TRBJ2-7, with TRBD1 identical over 7 bases. The CDR3 covers 14 residues. The ends lost 6 bases at V and 5 bases at J; junction bases unmatched: 10.

This clonotype was observed once. The chain is built from TRBV9 and TRBJ2-5; no clear D. The CDR3 covers 12 residues. CDR1 is SGDLS, CDR2 YYNGEE, per germline. The V end lost 4 bases, the J end lost 5 bases, and 9 bases lay between the germline ends. The CDR3 spells CASSSDPETQYF. In DNA, the CDR3 is TGTGCCAGCAGCTCAGACCCGGAGACCCAGTACTTC.

Only a few counts were recorded for this clonotype. V and J are TRBV6-2 or TRBV6-3 and TRBJ2-5; D gene unclear. This CDR3 has 12 amino acids. Looked up from germline, CDR1 is MNHEY and CDR2 is SVGEGT. The V gene lost 4 bases and the J gene lost 7 bases, with 10 bases spanning the gap. As DNA, the CDR3 is TGTGCCAGCAGTTGGTGGAAGGGGACCCAGTACTTC. The encoded protein is CASSWWKGTQYF.